Detailed here is one TCR beta chain. There are a few counts of this clonotype. There is no known antigen for this receptor. No qualities accompany the bases; no much larger clone lies one base away. Including cysteine and phenylalanine, the CDR3 has 14 amino acids. The DNA shown is the 42-base CDR3, in frame from base 1. Clipping removes 6 bases from V and 2 bases from J, with 6 as the unmatched junction base count. CDR1 and CDR2 are read off the germline V gene as MDHEN and SYDVKM. This sample stems from a study of response to subunit inactivated influenza vaccine (dated by TCRdb to the late 2010s). Background on the whole study: To follow how T cells responded to a trivalent subunit inactivated influenza vaccine, the researchers relied on deep quantitative profiling of the T cell receptor repertoire. Broad study findings and their caveats: According to the authors, only a limited number of new T cells may be recruited by each seasonal influenza vaccination.

Library generation was performed with RT-PCR. For sequencing, an Illumina HiSeq 2500 was employed. TCRdb reanalyzed the raw reads on its own, using fastp at Q25 for trimming and MiXCR for clone calling, and kept in-frame beta chains. Each CDR3 protein appears once, grouped with its most common genes and DNA. This sample gives 650,000 to 800,000 distinct CDR3 sequences in total; approximately 14% of them show up just once. Together, the top ten hold 6.5% to 8.5% of the sample. The clonotype comes from a man aged 50 or older who received an inactivated influenza vaccine. Donor details come from another sample of the same person, matched by shared clones. The sample here was PBMCs from blood, taken 14 days before vaccination. Rearrangement joined TRBV28 to TRBJ2-5; 7 of the junction bases match TRBD1. The CDR3 protein: CASSRRQGQETQYF. The DNA reads as follows: TGTGCCAGCAGCCGGAGACAGGGTCAAGAGACCCAGTACTTC.